This record concerns one TCR beta chain sequence. It lacks a known antigen. The sample holds no much larger clone one base away, and base qualities are not on file. The data derive from a study of blood T cell repertoires in COVID-19 (dated by TCRdb to about 2020). A note on the overall study: The collaborator samples originated in the United States, Italy and Spain and spanned the acute and convalescent phases of COVID-19. The prospective study material was composed of cDNA or gDNA derived from T cells, B-cell-depleted T cells, or PBMCs. Deeply sampled blood TCRbeta repertoires from subjects exposed to, actively infected with, or recovered from COVID-19 were included in the dataset. A freely available public database, intended as a resource for researchers studying the immune response to SARS-CoV-2, is where the repertoires were released. The samples were drawn from two sources: the first 160 participants of the ongoing ImmuneRACE study, and 1,254 subjects contributed by 6 global collaborators. A de-identified subject ID, COVID-19 status, age in years and sex were almost always included in the sample metadata. Where available, HLA class I and class II types were taken from metadata supplied by the sample provider and were not determined by assay-based typing. Results and caveats for the whole study, not just this receptor: The quantity of clinical and demographic metadata differed by source and by participant and was supplied without curation.

TCRbeta CDR3 regions were amplified from genomic DNA by means of the immunoSEQ Assay, a bias-controlled multiplex PCR. For the original study's pipeline: Within the assay, amplification of reference gene primers was used to estimate how many nucleated cells each sample contained. To quantify the absolute abundance of each unique TCRbeta CDR3 rearrangement, sequence reads were collapsed and filtered. For each sample, productive Simpson clonality was calculated as the square root of Simpson's diversity index across productive rearrangements. The immuneACCESS repertoire file appears here via TCRdb, limited to in-frame rearrangements. These files lack a portion of the clones; in checked studies, under half of the deficit traces to unresolved V genes, and the cause of the others is not known. V, J and clone size were drawn from that table, and D and trimming were deduced from the DNA. This sample comprises 70,000 to 85,000 clones, around 90% of them detected only once. The ten largest clones take up around 4.5% of the sample.

Whole blood was collected in K2EDTA tubes by collaborating institutions according to the institutions' own protocols. Collaborator samples were shipped for TCRbeta analysis as frozen whole blood, isolated PBMCs, or DNA extracted from either sample type. The cysteine opens and the phenylalanine closes a CDR3 of 19 amino acids. Of the read, only the CDR3 DNA is kept; its 57 bases are in frame from base 1. V lost 4 bases and J lost 0 bases, and the count of bases not matched to a germline gene is 14. The germline V gene (reference sequence) sets CDR1 to GTSNPN and CDR2 to SVGIG. This chain joins TRBV30 to TRBJ2-1, and 11 junctional nucleotides match TRBD2. The receptor comes from a woman aged 55 to 70 with active COVID-19. Sample: peripheral blood. At the DNA level, the sequence is TGTGCCTGGACTACCCCGCGATGGACTAGCGGGCTCTCCTACAATGAGCAGTTCTTC. The translation is CAWTTPRWTSGLSYNEQFF.